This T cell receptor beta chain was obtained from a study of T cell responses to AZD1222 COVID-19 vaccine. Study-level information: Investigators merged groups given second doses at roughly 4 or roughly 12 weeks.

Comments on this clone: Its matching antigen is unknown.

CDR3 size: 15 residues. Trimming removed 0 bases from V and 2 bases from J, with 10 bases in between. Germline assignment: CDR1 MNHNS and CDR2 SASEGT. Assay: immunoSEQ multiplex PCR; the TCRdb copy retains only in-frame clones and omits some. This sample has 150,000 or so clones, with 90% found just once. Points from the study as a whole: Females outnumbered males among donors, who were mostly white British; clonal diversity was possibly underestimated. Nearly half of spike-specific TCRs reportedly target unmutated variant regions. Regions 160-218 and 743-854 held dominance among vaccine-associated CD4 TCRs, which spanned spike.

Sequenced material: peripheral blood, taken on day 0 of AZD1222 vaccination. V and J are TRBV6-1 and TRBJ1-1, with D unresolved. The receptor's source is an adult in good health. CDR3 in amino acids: CASSEARGLNTEAFF. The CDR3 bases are TGTGCCAGCAGTGAAGCGCGTGGCCTAAACACTGAAGCTTTCTTT.